Listed below are T cell receptor beta chains from one sample, sequenced in a study of T-cell memory formation after mild COVID-19. MiXCR, applied by TCRdb to the 5' RACE reads, yields one record per CDR3 protein. This table has 250,000 to 350,000 distinct CDR3 sequences, more than 15% appearing once. Input material: PBMCs or a T cell subset sorted from them (not recorded which). The origin of the receptors is a man between 18 and 29 years old who had mild COVID-19 (a few samples of this study predate the infection). Cell type and time point are not known. Each CDR3 is given with its conserved first and last residue. The order of the fields is D gene, J gene, clone size, V gene, CDR3 DNA, CDR3 protein. A D gene is named only where the DNA matches it firmly. Size is omitted from some rows. Given values are once, few, many or a class for expanded clones.

. | TRBJ1-2 | . | TRBV5-8 | TGTGCCAGCAGCTTGGGAGGGCACGGCACCTTC | CASSLGGHGTF
. | TRBJ1-6 | few | TRBV4-1 | TGCGCCAGCAGCCTGGGGATGGGAGATAATTCACCCCTCCACTTT | CASSLGMGDNSPLHF
TRBD1 | TRBJ2-1 | few | TRBV18 | TGTGCCAGCTCACCTTCCCCGGGACAGGGGTCCTACAATGAGCAGTTCTTC | CASSPSPGQGSYNEQFF
. | TRBJ1-2 | many | TRBV6-5 | TGTGCCAGCAGCCCCGACAGAACCTATGGCTACACCTTC | CASSPDRTYGYTF
TRBD2 | TRBJ2-1 | few | TRBV28 | TGTGCCAGCCGGGAGGGCTACAATGAGCAGTTCTTC | CASREGYNEQFF
. | TRBJ1-4 | few | TRBV5-1 | TGCGCCAGCAGCTTCGGGGGCCGTGAAAAACTGTTTTTT | CASSFGGREKLFF
. | TRBJ1-2 | many | TRBV30 | TGTGCCTGGAGTGTGGAAGCTAACTATGGCTACACCTTC | CAWSVEANYGYTF
TRBD1 | TRBJ1-2 | few | TRBV7-2 | TGTGCCAGCAGCGCTCCCGGGACAGGGGGTTATAATGGCTACACCTTC | CASSAPGTGGYNGYTF
. | TRBJ2-1 | many | TRBV7-8 | TGTGCCTCATCGACTAGTTTCGATGAGCAGTTCTTC | CASSTSFDEQFF
. | TRBJ2-2 | few | TRBV5-1 | TGCGCCAGCAGCTTGGTGGAAGGCGGGACCGGGGAGCTGTTTTTT | CASSLVEGGTGELFF
TRBD1 | TRBJ2-1 | few | TRBV7-2 | TGTGCCAGCAGCATTGGACAGGGGGCCCACAATGTGCAGTTCTTC | CASSIGQGAHNVQFF
. | TRBJ2-1 | few | TRBV4-3 | TGCGCCAGCAGCCCCGGGGGTATTGAGCAGTTCTTC | CASSPGGIEQFF
. | TRBJ1-2 | few | TRBV27 | TGTGCCAGCAGTTTAAACTGGGCCGGGGGCTACACCTTC | CASSLNWAGGYTF
TRBD1 | TRBJ2-4 | few | TRBV4-1 | TGCGCCAGCAGTTTTGGGGGACAGGGTCGGGCCAAAAACATTCAGTACTTC | CASSFGGQGRAKNIQYF
. | TRBJ1-1 | . | TRBV29-1 | TGCAGCGTTGAAGAAGACCGAAACACTGAAGCTTTCTTT | CSVEEDRNTEAFF